This T cell receptor (beta chain) is drawn from a study of T cell responses to AZD1222 COVID-19 vaccine. The CDR3 spans 17 residues. CDR1 is KGHSH, CDR2 LQKENI, per germline. Germline trimming cut 3 bases from V and 6 bases from J; bases unmatched to any gene: 13. The method was immunoSEQ multiplex PCR; TCRdb's version includes in-frame clones alone and lacks a portion of them. This table holds 110,000 to 150,000 clones, 92% found once. This specimen was peripheral blood, taken on day 0 of AZD1222 vaccination. This TCR derives from an adult in good health. This chain uses TRBV18 with TRBJ2-1, with TRBD1 identical over 8 bases. In nucleotides, the CDR3 is TGTGCCAGCTCACCCAAGTCCGGACAGGGAAAATCCAATGAGCAGTTCTTC. Protein: CASSPKSGQGKSNEQFF.